The subject of this entry is one TCR beta chain. As yet, its antigen is unknown. The data stem from a study of monozygotic twins with inflammatory bowel disease. General study results and limits: Clonotype sharing was lower in IBD patients than healthy twins, most markedly with disease activity.

Germline V CDR1 and CDR2: SGHDN, FVKESK. The CDR3 contains 15 residues. Input per TCR library consisted of approximately 4,000 ng of total RNA. During cDNA synthesis, UMIs that each contained a 6-nucleotide sample barcode were added by means of template switching. After re-calling the 5' RACE reads, TCRdb lists one entry per CDR3 protein, DNA absent. The sample has about 380,000 distinct CDR3 sequences. Sequenced sample: blood. The origin of this receptor is a human donor with ulcerative colitis or Crohn's disease, or a healthy co-twin of an affected twin (not recorded which). The chain carries TRBV14 and TRBJ1-1. The CDR3 sequence is CASSPSLRMNTEAFF.